The source of this TCR beta chain is a study of chemoradiotherapy in HPV16-positive cancers. Data came from immunoSEQ multiplex PCR; TCRdb stores just in-frame clones and leaves some out. This repertoire shows some 8,900 clones, roughly 89% found once; its top ten account for approximately 3.4%. Sequencing used blood, obtained from a patient who underwent chemoradiotherapy. The sequence derives from a human donor with HPV-associated anogenital cancer.

The CDR3 DNA reads TGTGCCAGCAGTGAAGGACCGGCGAGGTTCTTC. Encoded protein: CASSEGPARFF. The J gene is TRBJ2-1, the V gene TRBV25-1; D is unresolved. V was clipped by 2 bases and J by 15 bases, with 11 bases between them. Germline CDR1 MGHDK, CDR2 SYGVNS. The CDR3 is 11 residues long.